This entry features one T cell receptor (beta chain) sequence. The antigen it binds to is not known. Base qualities are not provided; no much larger clone lies one nucleotide away. The immunoSEQ Assay, a bias-controlled multiplex PCR, was used to amplify TCRbeta CDR3 regions from genomic DNA. Per the source publication's procedure: The number of nucleated cells in each sample was estimated by amplification of reference gene primers within the assay. To quantify the absolute abundance of each unique TCRbeta CDR3 rearrangement, sequence reads were collapsed and filtered. For each sample, productive Simpson clonality was calculated as the square root of Simpson's diversity index across productive rearrangements. TCRdb took over this immuneACCESS table, retaining in-frame rearrangements with V and J assigned. Such tables are incomplete; in checked studies, under half of the missing clones stem from an unresolved V gene, and the remainder is unexplained. V and J calls and clone size are those listed in that table; D and trimming were worked out from the DNA. In all, the sample holds over 400,000 clones, and roughly 88% of those were seen once. Under 1.5% of the sample lies in the top ten.

The data derive from a study of blood T cell repertoires in COVID-19 (dated by TCRdb to about 2020). Describing the broader study: Samples covering the acute and convalescent phases of COVID-19 were provided by collaborators in the United States, Italy and Spain. The samples were drawn from the first 160 participants of the ongoing ImmuneRACE study and from 950 to 1,500 subjects provided by 6 global collaborators. Deeply sampled blood TCRbeta repertoires from subjects exposed to, actively infected with, or recovered from COVID-19 were included in the dataset. The prospective study material was composed of cDNA or gDNA derived from T cells, B-cell-depleted T cells, or PBMCs. The sample metadata nearly always contained a de-identified subject ID, COVID-19 status, age in years and sex. Where available, HLA class I and class II types were obtained from metadata supplied by the sample provider rather than from assay-based typing. A freely available public database, intended as a resource for researchers studying the immune response to SARS-CoV-2, is where the repertoires were released. The full study reports these points: How much clinical and demographic metadata was included differed by source and by participant, and the metadata was provided uncurated.

Collaborating institutions collected whole blood in K2EDTA tubes following their own protocols. For TCRbeta analysis, collaborators shipped samples as frozen whole blood, isolated PBMCs, or DNA extracted from either of those sample types. V was cut back by 0 bases and J by 2 bases, leaving a gap of 14 bases between them. The germline V gene specifies SGHRS as CDR1 and YFSETQ as CDR2. Taken from cysteine to phenylalanine, the CDR3 has 16 residues. Only the CDR3 region is kept as DNA, spanning 48 bases read in frame from base 1. Sample: peripheral blood. This sequence originates from a woman aged 25 to 39 with active or convalescent COVID-19. The chain is assembled from TRBV5-1 and TRBJ1-2; a tentative D call is TRBD1 (6 bases match). The DNA sequence follows: TGCGCCAGCAGCTTGGGGATGGGGGCAGAAAACTATGGCTACACCTTC. This is translated as CASSLGMGAENYGYTF.